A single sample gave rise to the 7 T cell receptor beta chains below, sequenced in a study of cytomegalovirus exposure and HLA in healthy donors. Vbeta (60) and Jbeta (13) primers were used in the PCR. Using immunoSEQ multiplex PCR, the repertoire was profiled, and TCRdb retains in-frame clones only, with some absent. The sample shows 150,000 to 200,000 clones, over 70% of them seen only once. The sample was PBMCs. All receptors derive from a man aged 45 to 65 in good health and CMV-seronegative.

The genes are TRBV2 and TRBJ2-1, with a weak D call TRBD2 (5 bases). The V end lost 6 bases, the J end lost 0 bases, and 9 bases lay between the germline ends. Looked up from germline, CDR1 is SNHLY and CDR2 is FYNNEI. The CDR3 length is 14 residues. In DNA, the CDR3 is TGTGCCAGCAGACGGAGGAGCTCCTACAATGAGCAGTTCTTC. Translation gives CASRRRSSYNEQFF.

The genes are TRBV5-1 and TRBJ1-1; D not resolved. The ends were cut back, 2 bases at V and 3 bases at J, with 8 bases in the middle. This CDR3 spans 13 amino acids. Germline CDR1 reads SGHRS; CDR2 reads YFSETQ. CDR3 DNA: TGCGCCAGCAGCTTAACGGGTCACACTGAAGCTTTCTTT. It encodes CASSLTGHTEAFF.

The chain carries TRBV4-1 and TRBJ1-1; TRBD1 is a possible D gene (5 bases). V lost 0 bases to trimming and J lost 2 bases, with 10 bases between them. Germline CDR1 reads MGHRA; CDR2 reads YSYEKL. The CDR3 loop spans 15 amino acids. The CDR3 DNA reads TGCGCCAGCAGCCAAGATCGAAGGGGAAACACTGAAGCTTTCTTT. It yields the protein CASSQDRRGNTEAFF.

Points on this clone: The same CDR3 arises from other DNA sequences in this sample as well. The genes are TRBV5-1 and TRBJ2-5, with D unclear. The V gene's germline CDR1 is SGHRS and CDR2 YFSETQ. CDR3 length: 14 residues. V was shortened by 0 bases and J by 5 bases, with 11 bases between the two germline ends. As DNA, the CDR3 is TGCGCCAGCAGCTTGGGAGGTCTCGGGGAGACCCAGTACTTC. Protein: CASSLGGLGETQYF.

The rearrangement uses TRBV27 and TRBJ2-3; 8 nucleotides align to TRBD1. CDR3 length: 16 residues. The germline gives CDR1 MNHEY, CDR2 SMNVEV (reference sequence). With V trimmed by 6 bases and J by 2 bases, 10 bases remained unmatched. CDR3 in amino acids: CASSEIRGRNTDTQYF. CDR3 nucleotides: TGTGCCAGCAGCGAAATCAGGGGGCGTAACACAGATACGCAGTATTTT.

CDR3 coding DNA: TGTGCCAGCAGCTTGGGGGACATCATCTATGGCTACACCTTC. This codes for CASSLGDIIYGYTF. The V and J genes are TRBV7-2 and TRBJ1-2, with a tentative D call TRBD1 (6 bases). This CDR3 has 14 residues. The germline CDR1 and CDR2 sequences are SGHTA and FQGNSA. V was shortened by 3 bases and J by 4 bases, with 12 bases between the two germline ends.

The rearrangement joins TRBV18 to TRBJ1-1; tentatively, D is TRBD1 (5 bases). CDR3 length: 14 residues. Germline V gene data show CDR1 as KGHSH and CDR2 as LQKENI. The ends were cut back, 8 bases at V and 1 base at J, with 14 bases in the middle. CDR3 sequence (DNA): TGTGCCAGCGGGGCGCAGAACCCGAACACTGAAGCTTTCTTT. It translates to CASGAQNPNTEAFF. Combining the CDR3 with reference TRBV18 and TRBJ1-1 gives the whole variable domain NAGVMQNPRHLVRRRGQEARLRCSPMKGHSHVYWYRQLPEEGLKFMVYLQKENIIDESGMPKERFSAEFPKEGPSILRIQQVVRGDSAAYFCASGAQNPNTEAFFGQGTRLTVV.